This T cell receptor (beta chain) was sequenced during a study of T cell responses to AZD1222 COVID-19 vaccine. Findings of the study overall: CD4 TCRs linked to vaccination spanned spike, dominating at 160-218 and 743-854. Researchers took repertoire samples only after the peak T cell response had come.

CDR1 and CDR2 (germline): SGDLS, YYNGEE. CDR3 length: 17 residues. V lost 0 bases and J lost 2; bases outside the gene matches: 5. Worth noting for this clone: Its antigen is unidentified.

TCRdb's copy holds only in-frame clones and misses some; the assay was immunoSEQ multiplex PCR. The profile shows about 120,000 clones, roughly 87% of them singletons. The chain links TRBV9 to TRBJ2-3; 11 bases agree with TRBD2. The TCR comes from an adult in good health. The sample was peripheral blood, taken on day 0 of AZD1222 vaccination. CDR3 nucleotides: TGTGCCAGCAGCGTAGGTTCTAGCGGGGGGTACACAGATACGCAGTATTTT. Translated: CASSVGSSGGYTDTQYF.